This T cell receptor beta chain was recovered during a study of prognosis after radiotherapy for stage I lung cancer. Each of the patients had no lymph node involvement on CT and PET/CT and no prior chemotherapy, radiotherapy or other malignancies. The CDR3 spans 15 residues. Germline lookup yields CDR1 DFQATT and CDR2 SNEGSKA (reference sequence). The junction had 5 bases not matched to a gene; V was cut back by 0 bases and J by 0 bases. Amplification of the TCR beta CDR3 (from genomic DNA) was done by two-round multiplex PCR. The first round of PCR was done with primers that matched each TRBV and TRBJ gene. TCRdb analysed the multiplex PCR reads with MiXCR anew, one entry per CDR3 protein. This table has tens of thousands of distinct CDR3 sequences, approximately 30% appearing once. This clonotype was recorded at least ten times.

The genes are TRBV20-1 and TRBJ2-7; 7 bases agree with TRBD1. The sample in question was PBMCs, obtained before or after stereotactic body radiation therapy (not recorded which). The origin of this receptor is a donor over 45 with non-small cell lung cancer. The CDR3 DNA sequence: TGCAGTGCTAGAGATCGGGGACAGTTCTCCTACGAGCAGTACTTC. Translated, it gives CSARDRGQFSYEQYF.